Described below is a single TCR beta chain sequence and its context. This clonotype was seen more than once but under ten times. Its antigen specificity is not known. Per-base quality was not reported, and no clone a single base away is much larger than it. This specimen belongs to a study of regulatory T cells in long-lasting Graves disease (dated by TCRdb to 2020 to 2023). Regarding the research as a whole: Newly diagnosed Graves' disease patients had taken antithyroid drugs for less than 3 months. Persistent Graves' disease patients were compared with newly diagnosed Graves' disease patients by peripheral blood TCR sequencing and RNA sequencing. The study took place in China and was registered as a clinical trial. A total of roughly 33 samples underwent TCR sequencing: about 13 from persistent and about 20 from newly diagnosed Graves' disease patients. What the research found in general, with its limitations: The authors noted that the small sample size was a limitation that may lower accuracy. Because the primary lesion, thyroid tissue, could not be accessed, the study looked at peripheral blood alone. Persistent Graves' disease patients showed lower TCR Shannon entropy and fewer highly expanded clones than newly diagnosed patients, suggesting clonal expansion. Only the TCR beta chain was sequenced and analyzed. Patients with persistent disease shared more public clonotypes (over 2,500) than newly diagnosed patients did (more than 900).

Sample time point, as interpreted from the label and publication: newly diagnosed GD, antithyroid drugs for less than 3 months. RNA was extracted from PBMCs in TRIzol for both TCR sequencing and RNA sequencing. The diagnosis of Graves' disease followed American Thyroid Association guidelines. Patients were recruited from an endocrinology department in Xi'an, China. Each patient gave about 8.1 milliliters of peripheral blood, collected in an EDTA anticoagulant tube. Ficoll Paque Plus density gradient separation was used to isolate PBMCs, and no further T cell sorting was performed. An Agilent 2100 Bioanalyzer and agarose gel were used to check RNA quality, and a NanoDrop 2000 was used to measure RNA concentration. Library prep was done by multiplex PCR. TCRdb lists the instrument as Illumina HiSeq 4000. To build TCR beta libraries, CDR3 regions were amplified by Arm-PCR using iRepertoire HTBI primers. Before sequencing, the PCR products underwent gel purification. Per the original workflow: A total of 62 TRBV and 14 TRBJ segments were identified across samples and were used for gene usage analysis of CDR3 amino acid clonotypes. Filtered high-quality paired reads were merged into contigs using COPE and FqMerger. BLAST was used to align contigs to IMGT TRBV, TRBD and TRBJ reference genes, with CDR3 defined following IMGT. Clonotypes above 0.1% frequency were classified as highly expanded clones. Repertoire diversity was measured by Shannon entropy, and V-J evenness by the Gini coefficient. Clonotypes shared by more than one individual were considered public. TCRdb applied fastp at Q25 and MiXCR to the public reads, then kept only in-frame beta chains. Identical CDR3 proteins give one entry, which carries the most common genes and DNA. Clone size and V and J calls follow TCRdb, not the original study. This sample is represented by 400,000 to 500,000 distinct CDR3 sequences; 15% of them were singletons. The ten most abundant clones make up 15% to 20% of the sample.

This sample also appeared in a second study, on T cells in Graves' hyperthyroidism and ophthalmopathy. That second report states: A patient counted as having stable Graves' hyperthyroidism if no progression to ophthalmopathy occurred over 18 months of follow-up. Hyperthyroidism patients were aged 18 to 65 years and newly diagnosed, with disease duration of less than 2 months. Any patient with an uncontrolled infection, another autoimmune disease, pregnancy or lactation was excluded. Diagnoses relied on clinical symptoms, serum thyroxine and TRAb, thyroid ultrasound and orbital computed tomography. A first-round RT-PCR of the TCR CDR3 used the HTBI primer set with the Qiagen OneStep RT-PCR kit. Most expanded thyroid clonotypes (frequency above 0.001) were also detected in blood, a finding suggesting that blood repertoires may reflect thyroid immune responses. A model built on a 13 V-J signature distinguished ophthalmopathy from stable hyperthyroidism, reaching about 88% sensitivity and 81.08% specificity in cross-validation and 80%/75% in testing. In validation, the model predicted progression to ophthalmopathy a median of about 6.5 months before onset, with about 64% sensitivity and almost 75% specificity. To identify TCR V-J signatures that set the groups apart, the researchers used a discovery cohort of 100 patients, made up of around 42 with Graves' ophthalmopathy and 55 to 65 with stable Graves' hyperthyroidism. Prospective prediction of ophthalmopathy was tested in an independent validation cohort of about 19 hyperthyroidism patients and 17 patients who later progressed to ophthalmopathy. The approximately 100 discovery patients were randomly divided into training and test sets at a 7:3 ratio. The study also compared thyroid tissue and blood T-cell repertoires from roughly 6 Graves' hyperthyroidism patients. Once sampling was done, hyperthyroidism patients were given methimazole at a starting dose of 30 mg daily, whereas ophthalmopathy patients were given high-dose intravenous methylprednisolone. The libraries were constructed in a second round of multiplex PCR and then size-selected and purified. Paired-end sequencing of the libraries was performed with 100 bp reads on an Illumina HiSeq2000. SOAPnuke was used to process the raw data, throwing out any read that contained adapters or uncalled bases, had a mean Phred below 15, or lacked an exact constant-primer or identifier match. COPE v1.2.5 was used to merge the high-quality paired reads, and each unique nucleotide sequence was defined as a clonotype. MiTCR v1.1 was used to align the clonotypes against IMGT TRBV, TRBD and TRBJ reference segments. The analysis was restricted to V-J combinations with a frequency above 0.0001, which together covered roughly 99% of the repertoires. A TCS score was defined as the ratio of F50 (clonal expansion) to E x V (chaos), with BLOSUM62-based TCRdist applied between CDR3 peptides within each V-J. Welch's t-statistics and random forest reduced 500 to 650 V-J features to about 13, which were used in a naive Bayes classifier (R e1071). No statistical method was used to set the sample size in advance, and investigators knew the group allocation. The paper reports TCR Vbeta CDR3 sequencing of roughly 140 peripheral blood samples: 43 ophthalmopathy, 70 to 85 hyperthyroidism and 17 progressor patients.

The TCR was taken from a woman under 40 with Graves disease. Donor details come from another sample of the same person, matched by shared clones. Specimen: peripheral blood mononuclear cells (PBMCs), collected at new diagnosis, from a patient treated with antithyroid drugs.

The CDR3: CSAATGKNTEAFF. The sequenced DNA is TGCAGCGCCGCCACAGGGAAGAACACTGAAGCTTTCTTT. The chain was built from TRBV29-1 and TRBJ1-1, with a tentative D gene TRBD1 over 6 matching bases. Including cysteine and phenylalanine, the CDR3 has 13 amino acids. Of the read, only the CDR3 DNA is kept; its 39 bases are in frame from base 1. Looking up the germline V gene yields CDR1 SQVTM and CDR2 ANQGSEA. V and J lose 7 bases and 1 base, and a span of 13 bases separates them.